One and the same sample provided the 19 T cell receptor beta chains below, sequenced in a study of T cells in localized non-small cell lung cancer. The method was immunoSEQ multiplex PCR; TCRdb's version includes in-frame clones alone and lacks a portion of them. The data hold about 26,000 clones, with around 93% observed a single time. Sequencing used peripheral blood, obtained before any cancer treatment. The receptors were gathered from an older female donor with stage II squamous cell lung carcinoma.

This clone is large. This sequence joins TRBV5-4 and TRBJ2-7; no firm D call. This CDR3 comprises 16 residues. The germline V gene encodes CDR1 SGHNT and CDR2 YYREEE (reference sequence). Trimming left V 5 bases short and J 4 bases short, with 22 bases between. Written as DNA, the CDR3 is TGTGCCAGCAGACGGCCGAAGTCGGATGGTACTTACGAGCAGTACTTC. Residues: CASRRPKSDGTYEQYF.

The rearrangement uses TRBV7-2 and TRBJ2-1, with a possible D match to TRBD2 (5 bases). The CDR3 consists of 12 residues. In germline, CDR1 is SGHTA, CDR2 FQGNSA. The V and J ends lost 1 base and 11 bases respectively, with 9 bases between them. The CDR3 DNA reads TGTGCCAGCAGCTTAGGCCCGGGGAAGCAGTTCTTC. Translating it yields CASSLGPGKQFF. Combining the CDR3 with reference TRBV7-2 and TRBJ2-1 gives the whole variable domain GAGVSQSPSNKVTEKGKDVELRCDPISGHTALYWYRQSLGQGLEFLIYFQGNSAPDKSGLPSDRFSAERTGGSVSTLTIQRTQQEDSAVYLCASSLGPGKQFFGPGTRLTVL.

The chain couples TRBV6-5 to TRBJ1-2; 7 bases agree with TRBD1. CDR1 is MNHEY, CDR2 SVGAGI, per germline. Unmatched junction bases numbered 5, after V lost 6 bases and J lost 4 bases. The CDR3 is 13 amino acids. For the CDR3, the DNA is TGTGCCAGCAGACCCCGACAGGGCTATGGCTACACCTTC. Translated, it gives CASRPRQGYGYTF.

This clone was found once. The chain recombines TRBV5-4 with TRBJ1-2; TRBD1 matches at 9 bases. Unmatched junction bases numbered 8, after V lost 4 bases and J lost 7 bases. This CDR3 contains 14 residues. CDR1 and CDR2 from the germline V gene are SGHNT and YYREEE (reference sequence). DNA for the CDR3: TGTGCCAGCAGCCCCGGGACAGGGTGGATTGGCTACACCTTC. Protein sequence: CASSPGTGWIGYTF.

The chain recombines TRBV2 with TRBJ1-5; weak D call: TRBD1 (6 bases). Per germline, CDR1 SNHLY and CDR2 FYNNEI. V was trimmed by 4 bases and J by 6 bases, leaving 16 bases between them. The CDR3 totals 15 residues. The chain's CDR3 is CASSVGRGVSQPQHF. The DNA of the CDR3 is TGTGCCAGCAGTGTGGGCAGGGGAGTCAGTCAGCCCCAGCATTTT.

The CDR3 DNA is TGTGCCAGCAGCACCATAGCGGGGGCTTACAATGAGCAGTTCTTC. Translation gives CASSTIAGAYNEQFF. The chain uses TRBV7-6 and TRBJ2-1; 9 positions agree with TRBD2. V lost 5 bases, J lost 4 bases, and 6 bases stayed unmatched. The CDR3 length is 15 residues. Germline V gives CDR1 SGHVS, CDR2 FNYEAQ.

The V and J genes are TRBV2 and TRBJ2-3; D remains ambiguous. The ends were cut back, 4 bases at V and 3 bases at J, with 5 bases in the middle. CDR3 length: 12 amino acids. The germline V gene has CDR1 SNHLY and CDR2 FYNNEI. This CDR3 is CASSGQTDTQYF. The CDR3 DNA reads as TGTGCCAGCAGTGGCCAGACAGATACGCAGTATTTT.

V usage is TRBV27 and J usage is TRBJ2-7, with 10 bases that match TRBD1. The CDR3 runs 15 residues. CDR1 and CDR2 from the germline V gene are MNHEY and SMNVEV (reference sequence). Trimming took 5 bases from V and 3 from J; bases not matched to a gene: 7. The CDR3 coding sequence is TGTGCCAGCAGTACCCGGGACAGGGGAAGCTACGAGCAGTACTTC. Translated: CASSTRDRGSYEQYF.

The rearrangement joins TRBV7-2 to TRBJ2-7, with a possible D match to TRBD1 (6 bases). The DNA matches TRBJ2-5 better at its end, which makes the J call doubtful. The CDR3 length is 15 residues. CDR1 and CDR2 from the germline V gene are SGHTA and FQGNSA. CDR3 sequence reads: CASSLTGHRQETQYF. In DNA, the CDR3 is TGTGCCAGCAGCTTGACGGGACACCGCCAAGAGACCCAGTACTTC.

The rearrangement joins TRBV11-3 to TRBJ2-7; TRBD2 matches 10 bases. Losses at the gene ends were 2 bases for V and 2 bases for J; bases not matched to a gene: 12. Per germline, CDR1 SGHNT and CDR2 YENEEA. The CDR3 is 18 amino acids. This chain's CDR3 is CASSLPDSSGRDTYEQYF. The CDR3 bases are TGTGCCAGCAGCTTACCGGACTCAAGCGGGAGGGATACCTACGAGCAGTACTTC. The whole variable domain, remainder taken from reference TRBV11-3 and TRBJ2-7, is EAGVVQSPRYKIIEKKQPVAFWCNPISGHNTLYWYLQNLGQGPELLIRYENEEAVDDSQLPKDRFSAERLKGVDSTLKIQPAELGDSAVYLCASSLPDSSGRDTYEQYFGPGTRLTVT.

The chain combines TRBV11-2 with TRBJ1-2; D may be TRBD1 (6 bases). CDR1 and CDR2 (germline): SGHAT, FQNNGV. Trimming removed 5 bases from V and 8 bases from J, with 18 bases in between. CDR3 length: 14 amino acids. The CDR3 sequence: CASSRLGGPDGYTF. CDR3 sequence (DNA): TGTGCCAGCAGCCGACTAGGGGGGCCGGACGGCTACACCTTC.

The chain joins TRBV11-2 to TRBJ2-1; the D is unclear. Trimming stripped 3 bases from V and 0 bases from J, with 12 bases between. Germline lookup yields CDR1 SGHAT and CDR2 FQNNGV. The CDR3 spans 16 residues. The CDR3 region is CASSFLPPSSYNEQFF. CDR3 DNA sequence: TGTGCCAGCAGCTTTCTTCCGCCGAGCTCCTACAATGAGCAGTTCTTC.

This chain links TRBV7-3 with TRBJ1-6, with no clear D. Germline CDR1 reads SGHTA; CDR2 reads FQGTGA. V was trimmed by 1 base and J by 7 bases, leaving 5 bases between them. The CDR3 contains 13 residues. Here the CDR3 DNA reads TGTGCCAGCAGCTTAAGTCGGAATTCACCCCTCCACTTT. Its translation is CASSLSRNSPLHF. Using reference TRBV7-3 and TRBJ1-6 for the parts outside the CDR3, the full variable domain is GAGVSQTPSNKVTEKGKYVELRCDPISGHTALYWYRQSLGQGPEFLIYFQGTGAADDSGLPNDRFFAVRPEGSVSTLKIQRTERGDSAVYLCASSLSRNSPLHFGNGTRLTVT.

The V and J genes are TRBV7-9 and TRBJ2-7; D not certain. Trimming stripped 5 bases from V and 0 bases from J, with 2 bases between. The CDR3 runs 11 residues. In germline, CDR1 is SEHNR, CDR2 FQNEAQ (reference sequence). The CDR3 is CASSLSYEQYF. CDR3 nucleotides: TGTGCCAGCAGCCTCTCCTACGAGCAGTACTTC.

The genes are TRBV7-2 and TRBJ2-3; 15 nucleotides align to TRBD2. The CDR3 loop spans 18 amino acids. V was pared by 5 bases and J by 2 bases, with 8 bases of the junction left unmatched. From germline, CDR1 is SGHTA and CDR2 FQGNSA. CDR3 sequence (DNA): TGTGCCAGCAGCCCCAGGGGGACTAGCGGGAGGCCCACAGATACGCAGTATTTT. Translating gives CASSPRGTSGRPTDTQYF.

This clone was detected only a few times. This chain connects TRBV27 to TRBJ1-3, with D unresolved. The V and J ends lost 5 bases and 4 bases respectively, with 12 bases between them. The CDR3 sequence is 14 residues long. Germline values: CDR1 MNHEY, CDR2 SMNVEV (reference sequence). This chain's CDR3 is CASSPTRQGNTIYF. Written as DNA, the CDR3 is TGTGCCAGCAGTCCAACACGCCAAGGAAACACCATATATTTT.

The chain links TRBV5-8 to TRBJ2-3; 11 nucleotides agree with TRBD2. The trim removed 4 bases at V and 6 bases at J, leaving 10 bases unmatched. Looked up from germline, CDR1 is SGHTS and CDR2 is YDEGEE. The CDR3 has 16 amino acids. The DNA for the CDR3 is TGTGCCAGCAGCCAAGGGACTAGCGGACTCCCGGATACGCAGTATTTT. This codes for CASSQGTSGLPDTQYF. Combining the CDR3 with reference TRBV5-8 and TRBJ2-3 gives the whole variable domain EAGVTQSPTHLIKTRGQQATLRCSPISGHTSVYWYQQALGLGLQFLLWYDEGEERNRGNFPPRFSGRQFPNYSSELNVNALELEDSALYLCASSQGTSGLPDTQYFGPGTRLTVL.

The chain links TRBV5-1 to TRBJ2-7, with D tentatively TRBD1 (6 bases). Trimming left V 4 bases short and J 3 bases short, with 8 bases between. There are 12 residues in the CDR3. In germline, CDR1 is SGHRS, CDR2 YFSETQ. In DNA, the CDR3 is TGCGCCAGCAGCCCCAGGGGCTACGAGCAGTACTTC. Translation: CASSPRGYEQYF.

The gene calls are TRBV7-9 and TRBJ1-6; unclear D gene. This CDR3 has 15 amino acids. Germline CDR1 is SEHNR and CDR2 is FQNEAQ (reference sequence). V lost 5 bases and J lost 0, with 8 bases in between. The CDR3 region has the DNA TGTGCCAGCAGCGACTTGAGCTCCTATAATTCACCCCTCCACTTT. It yields the protein CASSDLSSYNSPLHF.